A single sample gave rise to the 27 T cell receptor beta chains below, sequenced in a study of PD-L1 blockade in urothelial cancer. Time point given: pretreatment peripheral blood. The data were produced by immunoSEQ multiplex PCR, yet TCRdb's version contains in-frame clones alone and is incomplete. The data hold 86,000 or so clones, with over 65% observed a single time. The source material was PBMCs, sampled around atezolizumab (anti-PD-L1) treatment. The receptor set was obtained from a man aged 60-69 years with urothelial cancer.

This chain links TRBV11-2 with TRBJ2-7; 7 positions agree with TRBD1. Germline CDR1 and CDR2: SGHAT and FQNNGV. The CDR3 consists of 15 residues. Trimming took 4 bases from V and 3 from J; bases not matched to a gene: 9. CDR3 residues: CASSSRQGLIYEQYF. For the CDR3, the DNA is TGTGCCAGCAGCTCCCGACAGGGTCTTATCTACGAGCAGTACTTC.

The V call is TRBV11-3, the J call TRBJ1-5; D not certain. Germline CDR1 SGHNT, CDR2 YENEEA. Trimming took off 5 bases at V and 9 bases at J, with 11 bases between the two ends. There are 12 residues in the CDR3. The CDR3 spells CASSPRGGPQHF. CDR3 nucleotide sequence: TGTGCCAGCAGCCCTCGGGGTGGGCCCCAGCATTTT.

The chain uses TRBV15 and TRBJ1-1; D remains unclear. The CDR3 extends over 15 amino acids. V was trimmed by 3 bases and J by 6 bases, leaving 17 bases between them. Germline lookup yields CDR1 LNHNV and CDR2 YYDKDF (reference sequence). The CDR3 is CATSRAREDGSEAFF. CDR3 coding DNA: TGTGCCACCAGCAGGGCCCGGGAGGATGGATCTGAAGCTTTCTTT.

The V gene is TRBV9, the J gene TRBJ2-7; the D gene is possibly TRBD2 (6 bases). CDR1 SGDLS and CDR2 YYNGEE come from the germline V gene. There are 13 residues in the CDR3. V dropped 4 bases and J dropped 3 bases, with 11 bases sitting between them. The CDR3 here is CASSRTTNYEQYF. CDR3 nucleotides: TGTGCCAGCAGCCGGACTACAAACTACGAGCAGTACTTC.

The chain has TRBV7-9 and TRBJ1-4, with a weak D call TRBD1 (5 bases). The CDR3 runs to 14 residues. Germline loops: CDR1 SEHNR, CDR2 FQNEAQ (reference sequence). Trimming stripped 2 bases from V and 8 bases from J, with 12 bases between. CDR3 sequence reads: CASSLRSRGEKLFF. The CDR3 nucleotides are TGTGCCAGCAGCTTAAGGTCCCGGGGGGAAAAACTGTTTTTT.

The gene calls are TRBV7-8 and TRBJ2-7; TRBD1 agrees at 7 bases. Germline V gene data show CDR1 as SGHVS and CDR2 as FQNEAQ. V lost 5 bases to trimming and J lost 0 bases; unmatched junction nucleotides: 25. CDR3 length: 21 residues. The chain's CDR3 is CASSPREGGRPNRRSSYEQYF. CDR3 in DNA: TGTGCCAGCAGCCCACGGGAAGGGGGCCGACCAAACCGAAGGAGCTCCTACGAGCAGTACTTC. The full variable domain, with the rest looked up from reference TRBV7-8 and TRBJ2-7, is GAGVSQSPRYKVAKRGQDVALRCDPISGHVSLFWYQQALGQGPEFLTYFQNEAQLDKSGLPSDRFFAERPEGSVSTLKIQRTQQEDSAVYLCASSPREGGRPNRRSSYEQYFGPGTRLTVT.

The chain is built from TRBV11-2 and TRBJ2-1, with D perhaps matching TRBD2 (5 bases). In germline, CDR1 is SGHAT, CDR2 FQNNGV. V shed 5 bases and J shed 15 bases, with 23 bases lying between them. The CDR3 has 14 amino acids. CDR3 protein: CASSPSPLVTLPFF. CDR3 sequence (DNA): TGTGCCAGCAGCCCAAGCCCACTAGTCACCCTTCCGTTCTTC.

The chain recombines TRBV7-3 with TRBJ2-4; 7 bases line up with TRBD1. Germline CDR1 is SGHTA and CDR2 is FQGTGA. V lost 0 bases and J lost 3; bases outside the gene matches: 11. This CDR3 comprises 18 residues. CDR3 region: CASSLTGPTGSVKNIQYF. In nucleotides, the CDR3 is TGTGCCAGCAGCTTAACAGGGCCGACAGGGTCAGTCAAAAACATTCAGTACTTC.

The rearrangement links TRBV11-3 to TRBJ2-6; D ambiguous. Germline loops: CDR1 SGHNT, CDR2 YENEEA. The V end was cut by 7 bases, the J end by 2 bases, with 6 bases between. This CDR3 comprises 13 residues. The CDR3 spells CASTVAGANVLTF. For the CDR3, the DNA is TGTGCCAGCACCGTCGCTGGGGCCAACGTCCTGACTTTC.

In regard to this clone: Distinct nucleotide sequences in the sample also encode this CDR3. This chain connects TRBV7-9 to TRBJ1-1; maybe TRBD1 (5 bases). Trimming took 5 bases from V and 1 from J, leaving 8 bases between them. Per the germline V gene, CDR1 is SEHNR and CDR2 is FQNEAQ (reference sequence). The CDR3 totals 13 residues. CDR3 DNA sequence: TGTGCCAGCAGCCCCGGACAGAACACTGAAGCTTTCTTT. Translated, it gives CASSPGQNTEAFF.

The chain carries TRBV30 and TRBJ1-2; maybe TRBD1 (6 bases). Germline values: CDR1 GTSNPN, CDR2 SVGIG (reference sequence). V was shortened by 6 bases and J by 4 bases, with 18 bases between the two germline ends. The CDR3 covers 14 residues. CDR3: CACLRGASGYGYTF. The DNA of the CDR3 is TGTGCCTGCCTGCGGGGGGCCTCGGGCTATGGCTACACCTTC.

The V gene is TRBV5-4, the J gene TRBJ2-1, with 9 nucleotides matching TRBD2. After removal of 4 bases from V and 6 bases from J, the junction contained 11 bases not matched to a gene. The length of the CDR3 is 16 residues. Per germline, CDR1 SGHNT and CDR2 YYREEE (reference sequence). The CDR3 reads CASSALAGAGFNEQFF. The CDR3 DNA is TGTGCCAGCAGCGCATTAGCGGGAGCCGGATTCAATGAGCAGTTCTTC.

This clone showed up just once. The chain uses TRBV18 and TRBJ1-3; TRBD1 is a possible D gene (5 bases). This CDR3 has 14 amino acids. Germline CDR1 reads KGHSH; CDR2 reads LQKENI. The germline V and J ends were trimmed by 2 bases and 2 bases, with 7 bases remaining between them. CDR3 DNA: TGTGCCAGCTCACCAGTAGGGGCTGGAAACACCATATATTTT. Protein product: CASSPVGAGNTIYF.

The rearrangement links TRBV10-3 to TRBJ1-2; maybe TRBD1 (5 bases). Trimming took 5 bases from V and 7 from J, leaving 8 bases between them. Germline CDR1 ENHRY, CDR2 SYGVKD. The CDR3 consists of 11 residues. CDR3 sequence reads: CAISQGGGYTF. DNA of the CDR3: TGTGCCATCAGTCAGGGTGGTGGCTACACCTTC.

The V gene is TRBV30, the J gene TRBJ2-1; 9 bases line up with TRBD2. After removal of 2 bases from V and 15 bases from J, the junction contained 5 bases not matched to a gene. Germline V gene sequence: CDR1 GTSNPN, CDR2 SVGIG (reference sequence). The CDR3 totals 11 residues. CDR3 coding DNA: TGTGCCTGGAGTAGTCTAGCGGGACTGTTCTTC. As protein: CAWSSLAGLFF.

The CDR3 DNA sequence: TGTGCCGGGGGGTGGGGCACCGGGGAGCTGTTTTTT. This codes for CAGGWGTGELFF. The chain uses TRBV28 and TRBJ2-2, with D perhaps matching TRBD2 (6 bases). CDR1 and CDR2 from the germline V gene are MDHEN and SYDVKM. The CDR3 is 12 residues long. V was cut by 11 bases and J by 4 bases, with 11 bases left in between.

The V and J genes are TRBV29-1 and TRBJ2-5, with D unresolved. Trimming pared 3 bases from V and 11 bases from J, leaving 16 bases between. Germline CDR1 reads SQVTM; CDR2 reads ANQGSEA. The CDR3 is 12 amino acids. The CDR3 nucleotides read TGCAGCGTTGAGCAGGCCCTATTAAGTCAGTACTTC. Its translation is CSVEQALLSQYF.

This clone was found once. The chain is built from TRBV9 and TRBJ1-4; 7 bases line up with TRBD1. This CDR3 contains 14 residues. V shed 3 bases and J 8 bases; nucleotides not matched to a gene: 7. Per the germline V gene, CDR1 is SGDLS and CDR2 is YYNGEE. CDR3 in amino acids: CASSETGLREKLFF. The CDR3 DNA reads TGTGCCAGCAGCGAGACAGGGTTACGCGAAAAACTGTTTTTT.

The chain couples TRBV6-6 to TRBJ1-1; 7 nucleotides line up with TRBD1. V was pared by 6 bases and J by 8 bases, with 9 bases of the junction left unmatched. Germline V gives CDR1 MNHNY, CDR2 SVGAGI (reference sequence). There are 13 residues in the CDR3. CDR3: CASSEPEGQEAFF. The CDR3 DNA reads TGTGCCAGCAGCGAACCGGAGGGACAGGAAGCTTTCTTT.

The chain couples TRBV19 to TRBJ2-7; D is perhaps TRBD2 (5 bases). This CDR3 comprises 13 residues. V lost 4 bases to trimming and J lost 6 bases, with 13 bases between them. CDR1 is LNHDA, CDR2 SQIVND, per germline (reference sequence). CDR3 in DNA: TGTGCCAGTAGTACCTCCCCTGGAGGCGAGCAGTACTTC. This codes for CASSTSPGGEQYF.

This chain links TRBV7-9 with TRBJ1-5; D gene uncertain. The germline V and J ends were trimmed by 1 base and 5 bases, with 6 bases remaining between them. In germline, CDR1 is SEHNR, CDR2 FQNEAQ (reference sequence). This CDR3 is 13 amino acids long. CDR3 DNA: TGTGCCAGCAGCTTAGGGGGAGATCAGCCCCAGCATTTT. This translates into CASSLGGDQPQHF.

This CDR3 reads CSVGELGAYGYTF. Here the CDR3 DNA reads TGCAGCGTTGGGGAGCTGGGCGCTTATGGCTACACCTTC. This chain uses TRBV29-1 with TRBJ1-2; D gene unclear. The germline V gene has CDR1 SQVTM and CDR2 ANQGSEA. V was trimmed by 4 bases and J by 5 bases, leaving 14 bases between them. The CDR3 totals 13 residues.

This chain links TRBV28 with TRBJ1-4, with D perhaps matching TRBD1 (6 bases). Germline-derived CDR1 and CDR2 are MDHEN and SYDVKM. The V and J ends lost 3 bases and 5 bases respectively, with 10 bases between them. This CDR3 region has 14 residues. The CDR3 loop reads CASSFDRRNEKLFF. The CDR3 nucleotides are TGTGCCAGCAGTTTCGACAGGCGGAATGAAAAACTGTTTTTT.

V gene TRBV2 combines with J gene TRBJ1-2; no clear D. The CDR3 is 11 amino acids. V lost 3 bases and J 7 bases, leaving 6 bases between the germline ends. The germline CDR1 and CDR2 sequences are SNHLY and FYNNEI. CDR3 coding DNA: TGTGCCAGCAGTGAGGAGGGTGGCTACACCTTC. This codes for CASSEEGGYTF.

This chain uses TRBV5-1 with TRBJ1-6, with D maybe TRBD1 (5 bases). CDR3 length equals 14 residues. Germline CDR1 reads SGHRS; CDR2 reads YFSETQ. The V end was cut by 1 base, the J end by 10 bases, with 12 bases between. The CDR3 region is CASSLSGATSPLHF. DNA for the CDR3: TGCGCCAGCAGCTTGAGCGGGGCCACCTCACCCCTCCACTTT.

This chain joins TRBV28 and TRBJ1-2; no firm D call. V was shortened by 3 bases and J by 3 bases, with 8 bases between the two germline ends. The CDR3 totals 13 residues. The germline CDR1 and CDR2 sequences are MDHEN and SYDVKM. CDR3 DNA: TGTGCCAGCAGTTTTCCCGGGGACTATGGCTACACCTTC. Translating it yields CASSFPGDYGYTF.

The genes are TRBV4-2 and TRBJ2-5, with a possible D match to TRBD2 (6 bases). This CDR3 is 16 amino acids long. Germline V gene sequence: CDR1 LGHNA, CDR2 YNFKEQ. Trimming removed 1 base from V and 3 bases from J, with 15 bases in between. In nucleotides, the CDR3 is TGTGCCAGCAGCCAAGGCCCGGACTACCCCGAAGAGACCCAGTACTTC. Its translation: CASSQGPDYPEETQYF.